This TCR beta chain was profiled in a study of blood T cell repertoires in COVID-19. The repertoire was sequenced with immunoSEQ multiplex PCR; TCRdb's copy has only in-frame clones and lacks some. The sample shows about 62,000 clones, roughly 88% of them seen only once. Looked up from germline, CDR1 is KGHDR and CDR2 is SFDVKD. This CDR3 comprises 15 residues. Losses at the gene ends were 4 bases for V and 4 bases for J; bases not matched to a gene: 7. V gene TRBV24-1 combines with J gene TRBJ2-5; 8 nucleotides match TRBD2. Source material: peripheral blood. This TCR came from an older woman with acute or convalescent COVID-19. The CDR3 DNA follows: TGTGCCACCAGTGAGGGTCGGGGGGGAAGAGAGACCCAGTACTTC. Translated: CATSEGRGGRETQYF.